Detailed here is one TCR beta chain. This entry comes from a study of T cells after yellow fever vaccination. V lost 3 bases, J lost 2 bases, and 10 bases lay in between. The CDR3 totals 13 residues. CDR1 is DFQATT, CDR2 SNEGSKA, per germline (reference sequence). TCRdb itself ran the 5' RACE reads through MiXCR, one entry per CDR3 protein. The table has 300,000 or so distinct CDR3 sequences, roughly 13% seen once. Specimen: CD4+ T cells sorted from PBMCs, collected 45 days after the yellow fever booster vaccination. The chain recombines TRBV20-1 with TRBJ2-5; D unresolved. This receptor was obtained from a man aged 30-40 years who received the YFV17D yellow fever vaccine. The CDR3 reads CSARLLMQETQYF. In DNA, the CDR3 is TGCAGTGCTAGGCTACTTATGCAAGAGACCCAGTACTTC.